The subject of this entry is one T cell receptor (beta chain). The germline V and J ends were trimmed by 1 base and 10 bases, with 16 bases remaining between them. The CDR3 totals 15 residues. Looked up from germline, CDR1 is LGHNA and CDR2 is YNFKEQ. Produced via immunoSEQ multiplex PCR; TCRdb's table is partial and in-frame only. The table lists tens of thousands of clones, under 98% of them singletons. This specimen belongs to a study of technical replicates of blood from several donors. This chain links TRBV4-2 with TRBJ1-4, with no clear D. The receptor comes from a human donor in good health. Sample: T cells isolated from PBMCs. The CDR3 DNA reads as TGTGCCAGCAGCCAAGTTGGTGGCACAGAAGGAAAACTGTTTTTT. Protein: CASSQVGGTEGKLFF.